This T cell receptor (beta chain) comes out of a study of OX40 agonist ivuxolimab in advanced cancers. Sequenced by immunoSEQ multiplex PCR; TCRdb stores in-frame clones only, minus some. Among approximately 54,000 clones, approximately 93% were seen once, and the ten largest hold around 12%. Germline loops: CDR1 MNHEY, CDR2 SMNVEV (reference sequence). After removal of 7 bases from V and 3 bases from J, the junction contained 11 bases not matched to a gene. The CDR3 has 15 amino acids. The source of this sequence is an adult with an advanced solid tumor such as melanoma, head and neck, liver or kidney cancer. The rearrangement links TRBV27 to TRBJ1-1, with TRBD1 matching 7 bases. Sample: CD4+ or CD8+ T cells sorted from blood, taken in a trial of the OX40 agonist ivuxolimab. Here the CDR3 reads CASNRGRGLDTEAFF. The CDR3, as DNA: TGTGCCAGCAACCGAGGAAGGGGGCTTGACACTGAAGCTTTCTTT.